What follows are 20 T cell receptor beta chains derived from one specimen sequenced in a study of CD8 T cells in ankylosing spondylitis. One entry per CDR3 protein results from TCRdb running MiXCR on the 5' RACE reads. The sample records roughly 250,000 distinct CDR3 sequences, 8.6% being singletons. Material for sequencing was blood, either unsorted or a sorted T cell fraction (not recorded which). The receptors come from a male donor with ankylosing spondylitis or in good health (not recorded which).

This clonotype was observed many times. V and J are TRBV18 and TRBJ2-1; tentative D call: TRBD2 (5 bases). CDR3 length equals 14 residues. The V end was cut by 5 bases, the J end by 0 bases, with 8 bases between. Germline assignment: CDR1 KGHSH and CDR2 LQKENI. The CDR3 region is CASSYGSSYNEQFF. In nucleotides, the CDR3 is TGTGCCAGCTCATATGGGAGCTCCTACAATGAGCAGTTCTTC.

This clonotype was seen more than once but under ten times. The chain employs TRBV20-1 and TRBJ1-1; no reliable D call. The CDR3 is made up of 12 amino acids. V lost 3 bases to trimming and J lost 3 bases, with 8 bases between them. Germline-derived CDR1 and CDR2 are DFQATT and SNEGSKA (reference sequence). The CDR3 DNA reads as TGCAGTGCTAGCAACCCACACACTGAAGCTTTCTTT. Its translation is CSASNPHTEAFF.

This clonotype was counted ten times or more. The chain uses TRBV5-1 and TRBJ2-1; D might be TRBD2 (6 bases). Trimming took off 0 bases at V and 6 bases at J, with 10 bases between the two ends. The length of the CDR3 is 14 residues. The V gene's germline CDR1 is SGHRS and CDR2 YFSETQ. As DNA, the CDR3 is TGCGCCAGCAGCTTGGGTCTAGCGCCCAATGAGCAGTTCTTC. Its translation is CASSLGLAPNEQFF.

This clonotype was seen a few times. The chain uses TRBV5-6 and TRBJ2-7; TRBD2 aligns across 11 bases. Per the germline V gene, CDR1 is SGHDT and CDR2 is YYEEEE. The CDR3 covers 19 residues. V trimming: 3 bases; J trimming: 1 base; junction bases outside the gene matches: 15. CDR3 sequence: CASSSGWASGRIRSYEQYF. CDR3 in DNA: TGTGCCAGCAGCTCCGGTTGGGCTAGCGGGAGGATACGGTCCTACGAGCAGTACTTC.

In its sample, this clonotype was seen many times. V and J are TRBV29-1 and TRBJ1-1; D may be TRBD1 (5 bases). The germline V and J ends were trimmed by 7 bases and 2 bases, with 14 bases remaining between them. The germline V gene has CDR1 SQVTM and CDR2 ANQGSEA. This CDR3 spans 13 amino acids. The CDR3 is CSARGSVNTEAFF. The CDR3, as DNA: TGCAGCGCCCGGGGGTCCGTAAACACTGAAGCTTTCTTT.

This clonotype was detected many times. This chain uses TRBV5-1 with TRBJ1-2; no reliable D call. The V end lost 4 bases, the J end lost 6 bases, and 16 bases lay between the germline ends. Per germline, CDR1 SGHRS and CDR2 YFSETQ. The CDR3 is 14 amino acids. The CDR3 loop reads CASSPKVGRDGYTF. The CDR3, as DNA: TGCGCCAGCAGCCCCAAGGTGGGGAGGGATGGCTACACCTTC.

This chain uses TRBV3-1 with TRBJ1-2; 9 bases agree with TRBD1. V was clipped by 4 bases and J by 8 bases; unmatched bases: 8. The length of the CDR3 is 14 residues. The germline CDR1 and CDR2 sequences are LGHDT and YNNKEL (reference sequence). The CDR3 protein is CASSPTGGFFGYTF. The CDR3 nucleotides read TGTGCCAGCAGCCCGACAGGGGGATTTTTCGGCTACACCTTC.

This chain joins TRBV7-2 and TRBJ2-5; the D gene is possibly TRBD2 (5 bases). The CDR3 is 15 amino acids. Germline V CDR1 and CDR2: SGHTA, FQGNSA. With 7 bases removed from V and 7 bases from J, the gap between germline ends came to 22 bases. The CDR3 spells CASTFRGRSERTQYF. Here the CDR3 DNA reads TGTGCCAGCACCTTCCGGGGAAGGAGCGAGAGGACCCAGTACTTC.

About this clonotype itself: A much larger clone differs from this one at a single base, so this may be a read error. V and J are TRBV29-1 and TRBJ2-7, with TRBD1 as a possible D gene (6 bases). CDR1 SQVTM and CDR2 ANQGSEA come from the germline V gene. This CDR3 has 13 residues. CDR3 bases: TGCGGCGTTGGGGCTAGAGGGGGCTACGAGCAGTACTTC. Its translation is CGVGARGGYEQYF.

Only a few counts were recorded for this clonotype. This chain connects TRBV7-2 to TRBJ1-5, with 8 bases that match TRBD1. Unmatched junction bases numbered 8, after V lost 5 bases and J lost 2 bases. The germline CDR1 and CDR2 sequences are SGHTA and FQGNSA. This CDR3 region has 16 residues. Here the CDR3 reads CASSLGQGGGNQPQHF. The CDR3 DNA is TGTGCCAGCAGCCTAGGACAGGGAGGTGGCAATCAGCCCCAGCATTTT.

This clonotype has a count of ten or more. The chain combines TRBV24-1 with TRBJ2-1, with TRBD2 matching 7 bases. V lost 4 bases to trimming and J lost 9 bases; unmatched junction nucleotides: 5. Germline CDR1 is KGHDR and CDR2 is SFDVKD. The CDR3 spans 13 residues. The CDR3 nucleotides read TGTGCCACCAGTGACCCGGGGAGGGGTGAGCAGTTCTTC. Its translation: CATSDPGRGEQFF.

This clonotype was counted at least ten times. V is TRBV20-1 and J is TRBJ2-3, with 10 nucleotides matching TRBD2. V dropped 4 bases and J dropped 0; count of bases not matched to a gene: 4. Germline V gene lookup returns CDR1 DFQATT and CDR2 SNEGSKA (reference sequence). This CDR3 has 15 residues. The CDR3 region has the DNA TGCAGTGCTACCCCAGCGGGAGGGAGCACAGATACGCAGTATTTT. Residues: CSATPAGGSTDTQYF.

This clonotype has a count of ten or more. The CDR3 reads CASSRRLAGFAPSYEQYF. Written as DNA, the CDR3 is TGTGCCAGCAGCCGGCGACTAGCGGGTTTCGCCCCCTCCTACGAGCAGTACTTC. The gene calls are TRBV11-2 and TRBJ2-7; 10 bases fit TRBD2. The ends lost 5 bases at V and 0 bases at J; junction bases unmatched: 13. Germline values: CDR1 SGHAT, CDR2 FQNNGV. The CDR3 runs to 18 residues.

The chain couples TRBV5-6 to TRBJ2-1, with D unclear. Germline CDR1 and CDR2: SGHDT and YYEEEE. The CDR3 runs 12 residues. Between the trimmed V and J ends, which lost 0 bases and 9 bases, there was a span of 7 bases. Written as DNA, the CDR3 is TGTGCCAGCAGCTTGGTTAAGCTTGAGCAGTTCTTC. Its translation is CASSLVKLEQFF.

This clonotype has a count of ten or more. At one end the junction does not follow the germline gene, possibly because of a read error. The rearrangement joins TRBV7-9 to TRBJ1-5; D unclear. Germline lookup yields CDR1 SEHNR and CDR2 FQNEAQ (reference sequence). CDR3 length equals 12 residues. The CDR3: CASSYSNQPQHF. The CDR3 DNA follows: TGCGCCAGCAGTTACAGCAATCAGCCCCAGCATTTT.

The sample holds many counts of this clonotype. V usage is TRBV20-1 and J usage is TRBJ2-7; D not resolved. Germline loops: CDR1 DFQATT, CDR2 SNEGSKA (reference sequence). The CDR3 loop spans 14 amino acids. V lost 3 bases and J 2 bases, leaving 14 bases between the germline ends. Written as DNA, the CDR3 is TGCAGTGCTAGTTGGGCAGGTATGGCCTACGAGCAGTACTTC. It is translated as CSASWAGMAYEQYF.

In its sample, this clonotype was seen many times. V is TRBV6-4 and J is TRBJ1-2; 10 bases are a match to TRBD1. J was trimmed by 4 bases and V by 0 bases; bases with no gene match: 11. The length of the CDR3 is 18 residues. Germline CDR1 MRHNA, CDR2 SNTAGT. The CDR3 sequence: CASSDSSVGTGDSYGYTF. The CDR3 nucleotides are TGTGCCAGCAGTGACTCGTCGGTAGGGACAGGGGATTCCTATGGCTACACCTTC.

This clonotype was observed many times. This rearrangement joins TRBV28 to TRBJ1-5; D is ambiguous. The CDR3 contains 18 residues. Trimming took off 5 bases at V and 5 bases at J, with 25 bases between the two ends. Germline V gene lookup returns CDR1 MDHEN and CDR2 SYDVKM. Written as DNA, the CDR3 is TGTGCCAGCAGTCCAACCGTTGGCCTGGGCTCAATCGATCAGCCCCAGCATTTT. Translating it yields CASSPTVGLGSIDQPQHF.

This clonotype occurred many times. Compared with germline, one end of the junction differs, possibly owing to a read error. V is TRBV7-9 and J is TRBJ2-3; D call uncertain. The CDR3 has 17 residues. Germline CDR1 is SEHNR and CDR2 is FQNEAQ (reference sequence). The DNA of the CDR3 is TGCGCCAGCAGCCTATTTGGGATCAGACGAAGGGCAGATACGCAGTATTTT. Translation: CASSLFGIRRRADTQYF.

This clonotype was counted many times. This chain connects TRBV6-1 to TRBJ2-2; 8 nucleotides align to TRBD1. After removal of 8 bases from V and 1 base from J, the junction contained 3 bases not matched to a gene. There are 14 residues in the CDR3. Germline V gives CDR1 MNHNS, CDR2 SASEGT. CDR3 sequence: CASHRGVNTGELFF. As DNA, the CDR3 is TGTGCCAGCCACAGGGGGGTGAACACCGGGGAGCTGTTTTTT.